The 5 T cell receptor beta chains below come from one sample, sequenced in a study of post-analysis software for immune sequencing data. Study-wide points: With TRBV5-6, TRBV5-1 and TRBV20-1 included, five TRBV segments were more frequent in patients than in controls.

Their antigen targets remain unknown. Sequencing libraries made from TCR beta cDNA carried unique molecular identifiers. One entry per CDR3 protein results from TCRdb running MiXCR on the PCR reads. The sample lists some 700,000 distinct CDR3 sequences, 59% occurring once. The sample consisted of blood. The receptor source for this set is a girl between 2 and 10 years old with multiple sclerosis.

The chain recombines TRBV12-3 or TRBV12-4 with TRBJ2-7; 7 nucleotides match TRBD2. The ends lost 6 bases at V and 3 bases at J; junction bases unmatched: 11. There are 15 residues in the CDR3. CDR3 sequence (DNA): TGTGCCAGCAGCCCCAGGGCGGGGGTTAGCTACGAGCAGTACTTC. Translating gives CASSPRAGVSYEQYF.

The chain employs TRBV27 and TRBJ2-7, with D unresolved. The CDR3 totals 13 residues. Germline CDR1 reads MNHEY; CDR2 reads SMNVEV (reference sequence). V was cut by 6 bases and J by 2 bases, with 11 bases left in between. The CDR3 nucleotides are TGTGCCAGCAGCGGTTACGGACCCTACGAGCAGTACTTC. As protein: CASSGYGPYEQYF.

The chain couples TRBV29-1 to TRBJ2-4; D could derive from TRBD1 or TRBD2 (6 bases each). This CDR3 is built from 13 residues. The V gene lost 3 bases and the J gene lost 13 bases, with 19 bases spanning the gap. Germline lookup yields CDR1 SQVTM and CDR2 ANQGSEA. The CDR3 here is CSVDTGLSGEQYF. CDR3 DNA: TGCAGCGTTGATACGGGACTCTCAGGGGAGCAGTACTTC.

CDR3 protein: CAIRAGVRTAEQFF. The CDR3 coding sequence is TGTGCCATCAGAGCAGGGGTCCGCACGGCCGAGCAGTTCTTC. The chain joins TRBV10-3 to TRBJ2-1; the D gene is possibly TRBD1 (6 bases). Trimming pared 6 bases from V and 10 bases from J, leaving 19 bases between. This CDR3 comprises 14 residues. Germline values: CDR1 ENHRY, CDR2 SYGVKD.

The chain joins TRBV2 to TRBJ2-3, with unresolved D. Germline lookup yields CDR1 SNHLY and CDR2 FYNNEI. Trimming removed 3 bases from V and 10 bases from J, with 11 bases in between. This CDR3 spans 12 amino acids. CDR3 coding DNA: TGTGCCAGCAGTGACAATAAGTGGCCGCAGTATTTT. It codes for CASSDNKWPQYF.